The 30 T cell receptor beta chains reported below all come from one sample, sequenced in a study of siplizumab effects on memory and regulatory T cells. Sequencing used immunoSEQ multiplex PCR; TCRdb keeps in-frame clones, though not all of them. The profile shows tens of thousands of clones, over 90% of them singletons. Sequences were obtained from CD8+ T cells sorted from blood. Receptors originate from a human donor in good health.

This clone was recorded once. The V and J genes are TRBV15 and TRBJ1-3; perhaps TRBD1 as D (5 bases). Trimming left V 9 bases short and J 4 bases short, with 13 bases between. Germline-derived CDR1 and CDR2 are LNHNV and YYDKDF (reference sequence). This CDR3 spans 13 amino acids. The CDR3 spells CATRGRRGNTIYF. The CDR3 nucleotides read TGTGCCACGAGGGGTAGGAGGGGAAACACCATATATTTT.

The rearrangement uses TRBV2 and TRBJ2-1; the match to TRBD2 covers 7 bases. CDR1 SNHLY and CDR2 FYNNEI come from the germline V gene. V shed 3 bases and J 5 bases; nucleotides not matched to a gene: 7. This CDR3 comprises 15 residues. The CDR3 nucleotides read TGTGCCAGCAGTGAGGGAGGGACTAAAGACAATGAGCAGTTCTTC. Its protein is CASSEGGTKDNEQFF.

The chain links TRBV19 to TRBJ1-1, with a possible D match to TRBD1 (5 bases). Trimming left V 6 bases short and J 5 bases short, with 16 bases between. There are 14 residues in the CDR3. Germline lookup yields CDR1 LNHDA and CDR2 SQIVND (reference sequence). The CDR3 coding sequence is TGTGCCAGTAGGGTTGAAGGGACTTTGACTGAAGCTTTCTTT. Protein product: CASRVEGTLTEAFF.

The chain links TRBV27 to TRBJ1-5; 10 bases agree with TRBD1. Germline V gene lookup returns CDR1 MNHEY and CDR2 SMNVEV (reference sequence). V shed 4 bases, J shed 5 bases, and the junction held 2 bases outside the gene matches. This CDR3 spans 14 amino acids. CDR3 region: CASSWTGGDQPQHF. The CDR3 DNA reads TGTGCCAGCAGTTGGACAGGGGGGGATCAGCCCCAGCATTTT.

The J gene is TRBJ1-2, the V gene TRBV30; the D is unclear. This CDR3 is 14 amino acids long. Germline assignment: CDR1 GTSNPN and CDR2 SVGIG (reference sequence). V lost 1 base and J 5 bases, leaving 14 bases between the germline ends. This chain's CDR3 is CAWSGEISDYGYTF. Written as DNA, the CDR3 is TGTGCCTGGAGTGGGGAGATTTCCGATTATGGCTACACCTTC.

This clone was picked up one time. This sequence joins TRBV4-1 and TRBJ2-7; 9 nucleotides agree with TRBD1. Germline V lookup: CDR1 MGHRA, CDR2 YSYEKL. V was clipped by 4 bases and J by 1 base; unmatched bases: 5. The CDR3 spans 15 residues. The CDR3 reads CASSPGQGYSYEQYF. The CDR3 nucleotides are TGCGCCAGCAGCCCGGGACAGGGTTATTCCTACGAGCAGTACTTC.

The V call is TRBV29-1, the J call TRBJ2-1, with a possible D match to TRBD2 (6 bases). Germline V gene lookup returns CDR1 SQVTM and CDR2 ANQGSEA. Trimming pared 8 bases from V and 7 bases from J, leaving 12 bases between. CDR3 length equals 11 residues. The CDR3 bases are TGCAGCATTTGGCGGGGTAATGAGCAGTTCTTC. This gives the protein CSIWRGNEQFF.

The CDR3, as DNA: TGTGCCAGCAGCTTGAGGAGGGGGGGATTCACAGATACGCAGTATTTT. Protein sequence: CASSLRRGGFTDTQYF. This rearrangement joins TRBV7-8 to TRBJ2-3; D possibly corresponds to TRBD2 (7 bases). Germline values: CDR1 SGHVS, CDR2 FQNEAQ. V shed 3 bases and J shed 2 bases, with 15 bases lying between them. The CDR3 has 16 residues.

V is TRBV6-1 and J is TRBJ1-1, with TRBD1 matching 8 bases. V was clipped by 7 bases and J by 0 bases; unmatched bases: 7. The CDR3 length is 15 residues. From germline, CDR1 is MNHNS and CDR2 SASEGT. The CDR3 here is CASMRRDRLNTEAFF. The CDR3 DNA reads TGTGCCAGCATGCGCCGGGACAGGTTGAACACTGAAGCTTTCTTT.

The chain carries TRBV28 and TRBJ1-2, with 9 bases fitting TRBD1. V lost 6 bases and J lost 8; bases outside the gene matches: 10. The length of the CDR3 is 14 residues. Germline V lookup: CDR1 MDHEN, CDR2 SYDVKM. CDR3 nucleotide sequence: TGTGCCAGCAGGCAGAACAGGGGGCTAGGAGGCTACACCTTC. Protein sequence: CASRQNRGLGGYTF.

J is TRBJ2-7 and V is TRBV7-2; D is ambiguous. V lost 2 bases and J 0 bases, leaving 11 bases between the germline ends. Germline-derived CDR1 and CDR2 are SGHTA and FQGNSA. The CDR3 is 15 amino acids. CDR3 protein: CASSLTPLGSYEQYF. The DNA of the CDR3 is TGTGCCAGCAGCTTAACCCCACTTGGCTCCTACGAGCAGTACTTC.

The rearrangement joins TRBV6-1 to TRBJ1-1; D gene ambiguous. With 4 bases removed from V and 0 bases from J, the gap between germline ends came to 9 bases. This CDR3 comprises 14 residues. Germline CDR1 and CDR2: MNHNS and SASEGT. DNA of the CDR3: TGTGCCAGCAGTGCGGGCGGATTGAACACTGAAGCTTTCTTT. This sequence encodes CASSAGGLNTEAFF.

The chain links TRBV19 to TRBJ2-1; 8 nucleotides match TRBD1. The V segment lost 3 bases and the J segment 4 bases; nucleotides outside the gene matches: 8. Looked up from germline, CDR1 is LNHDA and CDR2 is SQIVND (reference sequence). The CDR3 covers 16 residues. This CDR3 is CASSMGSGGLYNEQFF. The CDR3 DNA is TGTGCCAGTAGTATGGGTTCAGGGGGCCTATACAATGAGCAGTTCTTC.

The chain uses TRBV19 and TRBJ2-1, with D possibly matching TRBD2 (6 bases). CDR1 and CDR2 from the germline V gene are LNHDA and SQIVND (reference sequence). V lost 1 base, J lost 0 bases, and 7 bases lay in between. This CDR3 contains 15 residues. The CDR3 DNA follows: TGTGCCAGTAGTATAGGGACTACCTCCTACAATGAGCAGTTCTTC. Protein product: CASSIGTTSYNEQFF.

This chain connects TRBV27 to TRBJ2-1; 7 positions agree with TRBD1. CDR1 is MNHEY, CDR2 SMNVEV, per germline (reference sequence). Germline trimming cut 4 bases from V and 2 bases from J; bases unmatched to any gene: 5. This CDR3 is built from 15 residues. Here the CDR3 reads CASSSGTVTYNEQFF. The CDR3 DNA sequence: TGTGCCAGCAGTTCCGGGACAGTAACCTACAATGAGCAGTTCTTC.

The chain uses TRBV10-2 and TRBJ1-2; TRBD1 is a possible D gene (6 bases). With 2 bases removed from V and 2 bases from J, the gap between germline ends came to 15 bases. This CDR3 is built from 16 residues. CDR1 and CDR2 from the germline V gene are WSHSY and SAAADI. The CDR3 here is CASSEPGTRGNYGYTF. The CDR3 region has the DNA TGCGCCAGCAGTGAGCCAGGGACAAGGGGAAACTATGGCTACACCTTC.

V and J are TRBV6-6 and TRBJ2-2; D not certain. CDR3 length equals 11 residues. Germline V gene data show CDR1 as MNHNY and CDR2 as SVGAGI (reference sequence). V was pared by 4 bases and J by 6 bases, with 3 bases between. The CDR3 protein is CASSWSGELFF. For the CDR3, the DNA is TGTGCCAGCAGTTGGTCCGGGGAGCTGTTTTTT.

The chain uses TRBV28 and TRBJ1-2; D not certain. CDR3 length: 13 residues. Germline-derived CDR1 and CDR2 are MDHEN and SYDVKM. Trimming removed 6 bases from V and 3 bases from J, with 11 bases in between. The CDR3 DNA is TGTGCCAGCAGGGCCCCGGCGGACTATGGCTACACCTTC. Its translation is CASRAPADYGYTF.

The chain employs TRBV21-1 and TRBJ2-5; the DNA was not used to check the table's D call, TRBD1. TRBV21-1 is a known pseudogene. This CDR3 region has 14 residues. In nucleotides, the CDR3 is TGTGCCACCCACAGTAACAGGGGAGGCGAGACCCAGTACTTC. Amino acids: CATHSNRGGETQYF.

V and J are TRBV5-5 and TRBJ1-1, with D hard to call. The CDR3 has 12 amino acids. V was shortened by 7 bases and J by 1 base, with 8 bases between the two germline ends. The germline V gene encodes CDR1 SGHKS and CDR2 YYEKEE (reference sequence). CDR3 DNA: TGTGCCAGCGGTCCTCAGAACACTGAAGCTTTCTTT. This gives the protein CASGPQNTEAFF.

The DNA for the CDR3 is TGTGCCAGCAGCCCCACAGGGAGCAATCAGCCCCAGCATTTT. This codes for CASSPTGSNQPQHF. The chain is built from TRBV9 and TRBJ1-5; D might be TRBD1 (6 bases). The V end was cut by 4 bases, the J end by 1 base, with 9 bases between. The CDR3 length is 14 residues. Germline loops: CDR1 SGDLS, CDR2 YYNGEE.

The genes are TRBV6-5 and TRBJ2-2; D is uncertain. Germline CDR1 is MNHEY and CDR2 is SVGAGI. The germline V and J ends were trimmed by 5 bases and 4 bases, with 11 bases remaining between them. CDR3 length: 14 amino acids. The CDR3: CASSHHSSTGELFF. The CDR3 region has the DNA TGTGCCAGCAGTCACCACTCGAGCACCGGGGAGCTGTTTTTT.

Written as DNA, the CDR3 is TGTGCCAGCAGCCCTGCGGGACAGGGGTTCTATGGCTACACCTTC. Translating it yields CASSPAGQGFYGYTF. The chain has TRBV7-6 and TRBJ1-2; 10 bases line up with TRBD1. The length of the CDR3 is 15 residues. Germline V CDR1 and CDR2: SGHVS, FNYEAQ. Trimming removed 5 bases from V and 4 bases from J; junction bases left unmatched: 7.

The chain uses TRBV7-2 and TRBJ2-1; TRBD1 matches 9 bases. CDR1 and CDR2 from the germline V gene are SGHTA and FQGNSA. The CDR3 sequence is 17 residues long. The V segment lost 0 bases and the J segment 5 bases; nucleotides outside the gene matches: 8. The CDR3 sequence is CASSLAGYGTGHNEQFF. CDR3 sequence (DNA): TGTGCCAGCAGCTTAGCTGGCTATGGGACAGGGCACAATGAGCAGTTCTTC.

The chain carries TRBV7-8 and TRBJ2-7; no reliable D call. Germline V gene data show CDR1 as SGHVS and CDR2 as FQNEAQ. The CDR3 is 11 amino acids. V was shortened by 1 base and J by 4 bases, with 2 bases between the two germline ends. CDR3 in amino acids: CASSLDYEQYF. CDR3 nucleotides: TGTGCCAGCAGCTTAGATTACGAGCAGTACTTC.

This clone was recorded a few times. The CDR3 reads CASRDSSLGRETQYF. For the CDR3, the DNA is TGTGCCAGCAGGGATTCCAGTTTGGGGCGAGAGACCCAGTACTTC. The genes are TRBV28 and TRBJ2-5, with D tentatively TRBD1 (5 bases). Germline values: CDR1 MDHEN, CDR2 SYDVKM. Trimming took 6 bases from V and 4 from J, leaving 18 bases between them. The length of the CDR3 is 15 residues.

This chain joins TRBV10-3 and TRBJ2-5; 7 bases are shared with TRBD1. V gave up 4 bases and J gave up 1 base; unmatched junction bases: 3. Germline-derived CDR1 and CDR2 are ENHRY and SYGVKD. This CDR3 spans 14 amino acids. The CDR3 DNA reads as TGTGCCATCAGTGGAGGACAGGTCCAAGAGACCCAGTACTTC. Encoded protein: CAISGGQVQETQYF.

The V and J genes are TRBV5-5 and TRBJ2-7; 8 bases agree with TRBD1. Germline assignment: CDR1 SGHKS and CDR2 YYEKEE (reference sequence). The CDR3 runs to 14 residues. V lost 2 bases and J lost 4; bases outside the gene matches: 5. The CDR3: CASSFPGTGYEQYF. The CDR3 DNA sequence: TGTGCCAGCAGCTTCCCCGGGACAGGATACGAGCAGTACTTC. Looking up the rest from reference TRBV5-5 and TRBJ2-7 gives the full variable domain: DAGVTQSPTHLIKTRGQQVTLRCSPISGHKSVSWYQQVLGQGPQFIFQYYEKEERGRGNFPDRFSARQFPNYSSELNVNALLLGDSALYLCASSFPGTGYEQYFGPGTRLTVT.

The chain employs TRBV28 and TRBJ1-5; 12 bases map to TRBD1. V lost 5 bases, J lost 3 bases, and 5 bases stayed unmatched. Germline V gene data show CDR1 as MDHEN and CDR2 as SYDVKM. This CDR3 has 16 residues. The CDR3 loop reads CASSRGTGGDNQPQHF. Here the CDR3 DNA reads TGTGCCAGCAGTCGGGGGACAGGGGGCGACAATCAGCCCCAGCATTTT.

This chain uses TRBV28 with TRBJ1-2, with D hard to call. The CDR3 covers 13 residues. Trimming removed 6 bases from V and 0 bases from J, with 8 bases in between. Germline loops: CDR1 MDHEN, CDR2 SYDVKM. The CDR3 sequence is CASSTGTNYGYTF. CDR3 coding DNA: TGTGCCAGCAGCACCGGGACTAACTATGGCTACACCTTC.